This TCR beta chain was identified in a study of T cells in Graves' hyperthyroidism and ophthalmopathy. The TCR beta CDR3 regions underwent amplification using RNA transcripts as the source. During a first-round RT-PCR of the TCR CDR3, the HTBI primer set was used. TCRdb passed the multiplex PCR reads through MiXCR, listing each CDR3 protein once. The sample includes around 580,000 distinct CDR3 sequences, around 46% of them seen just once. CDR1 SEHNR and CDR2 FQNEAQ come from the germline V gene (reference sequence). Trimming pared 5 bases from V and 8 bases from J, leaving 15 bases between. The CDR3 length is 14 residues.

V and J are TRBV7-9 and TRBJ1-4; D is uncertain. The receptor's source is a woman younger than 35 with Graves' hyperthyroidism. Sequenced material: peripheral blood or thyroid tissue (not recorded which). CDR3 region: CASSQGFRLEKLFF. The CDR3 bases are TGTGCCAGCAGCCAAGGATTTCGGTTGGAAAAACTGTTTTTT.